A single sample is the source of the 3 T cell receptor beta chains below, sequenced in a study of blood T cell repertoires in COVID-19. Method: immunoSEQ multiplex PCR; TCRdb's copy keeps in-frame clones and lacks some. Among around 190,000 clones listed, nearly 90% were seen once. Sample: peripheral blood. These receptors came from a man in his fifties or sixties with COVID-19, enrolled during active disease.

This sequence joins TRBV12-5 and TRBJ1-4; the match to TRBD1 covers 11 bases. The V gene's germline CDR1 is LGHNT and CDR2 FRNRAP. CDR3 size: 18 residues. V shed 2 bases, J shed 1 base, and the junction held 6 bases outside the gene matches. The CDR3 protein is CASGLRGQGGGTNEKLFF. The CDR3 DNA reads TGTGCTAGTGGTTTGAGGGGACAGGGGGGAGGAACTAATGAAAAACTGTTTTTT.

This clone has a single count. The chain carries TRBV19 and TRBJ2-2, with 7 bases matching TRBD1. The V segment lost 4 bases and the J segment 6 bases; nucleotides outside the gene matches: 8. This CDR3 comprises 15 residues. The germline V gene encodes CDR1 LNHDA and CDR2 SQIVND (reference sequence). CDR3 region: CASSTHQDRAGELFF. Here the CDR3 DNA reads TGTGCCAGTAGTACACACCAAGACAGGGCCGGGGAGCTGTTTTTT.

Ten or more counts support this clone. The chain has TRBV20-1 and TRBJ2-1, with D hard to call. The V and J ends lost 0 bases and 5 bases respectively, with 2 bases between them. Germline CDR1 DFQATT, CDR2 SNEGSKA (reference sequence). The CDR3 is made up of 11 amino acids. CDR3: CSARDNNEQFF. CDR3 sequence (DNA): TGCAGTGCTAGAGATAACAATGAGCAGTTCTTC.